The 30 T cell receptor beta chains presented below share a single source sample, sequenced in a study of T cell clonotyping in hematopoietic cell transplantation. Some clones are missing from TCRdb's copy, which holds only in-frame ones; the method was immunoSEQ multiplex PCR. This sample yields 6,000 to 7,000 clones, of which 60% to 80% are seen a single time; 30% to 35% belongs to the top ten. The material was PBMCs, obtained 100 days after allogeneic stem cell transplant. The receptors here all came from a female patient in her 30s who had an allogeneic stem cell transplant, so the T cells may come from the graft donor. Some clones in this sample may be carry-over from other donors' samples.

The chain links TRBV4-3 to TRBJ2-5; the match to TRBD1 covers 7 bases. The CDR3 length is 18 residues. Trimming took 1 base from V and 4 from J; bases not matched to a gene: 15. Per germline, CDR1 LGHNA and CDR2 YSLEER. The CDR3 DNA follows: TGCGCCAGCAGCCAAGGGCCATGGAATACAGGGGCCCCAGAGACCCAGTACTTC. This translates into CASSQGPWNTGAPETQYF.

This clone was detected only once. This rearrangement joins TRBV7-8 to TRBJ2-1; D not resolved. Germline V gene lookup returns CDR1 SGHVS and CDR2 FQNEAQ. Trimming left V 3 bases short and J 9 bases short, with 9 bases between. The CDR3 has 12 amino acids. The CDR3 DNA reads TGTGCCAGCAGCTTCGCTGGGATTGAGCAGTTCTTC. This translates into CASSFAGIEQFF.

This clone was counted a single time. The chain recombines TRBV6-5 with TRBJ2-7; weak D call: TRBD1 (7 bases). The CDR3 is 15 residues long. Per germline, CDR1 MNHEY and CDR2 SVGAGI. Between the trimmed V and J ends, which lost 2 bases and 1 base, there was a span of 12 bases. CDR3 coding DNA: TGTGCCAGCAGTTACGAGGCAGGGGGGTCCTACGAGCAGTACTTC. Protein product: CASSYEAGGSYEQYF.

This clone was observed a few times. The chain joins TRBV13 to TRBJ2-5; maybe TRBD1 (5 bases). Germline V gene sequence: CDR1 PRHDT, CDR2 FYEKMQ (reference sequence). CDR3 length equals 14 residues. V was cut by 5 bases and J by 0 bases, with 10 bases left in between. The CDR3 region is CASSRRTNQETQYF. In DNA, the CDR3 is TGTGCCAGCAGCCGTAGGACAAACCAAGAGACCCAGTACTTC.

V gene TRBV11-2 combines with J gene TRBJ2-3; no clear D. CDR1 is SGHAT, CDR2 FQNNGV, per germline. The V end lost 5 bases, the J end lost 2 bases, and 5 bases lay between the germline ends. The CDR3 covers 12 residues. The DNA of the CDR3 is TGTGCCAGCAGCGCTAACACAGATACGCAGTATTTT. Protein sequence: CASSANTDTQYF. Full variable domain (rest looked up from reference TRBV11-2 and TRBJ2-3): EAGVAQSPRYKIIEKRQSVAFWCNPISGHATLYWYQQILGQGPKLLIQFQNNGVVDDSQLPKDRFSAERLKGVDSTLKIQPAKLEDSAVYLCASSANTDTQYFGPGTRLTVL.

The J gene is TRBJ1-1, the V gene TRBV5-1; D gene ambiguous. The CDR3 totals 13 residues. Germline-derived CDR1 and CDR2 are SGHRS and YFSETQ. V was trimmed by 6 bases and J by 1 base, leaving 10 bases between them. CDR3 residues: CASTPSGNTEAFF. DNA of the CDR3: TGCGCCAGCACTCCGTCGGGGAACACTGAAGCTTTCTTT. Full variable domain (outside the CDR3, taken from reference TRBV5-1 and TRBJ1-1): KAGVTQTPRYLIKTRGQQVTLSCSPISGHRSVSWYQQTPGQGLQFLFEYFSETQRNKGNFPGRFSGRQFSNSRSEMNVSTLELGDSALYLCASTPSGNTEAFFGQGTRLTVV.

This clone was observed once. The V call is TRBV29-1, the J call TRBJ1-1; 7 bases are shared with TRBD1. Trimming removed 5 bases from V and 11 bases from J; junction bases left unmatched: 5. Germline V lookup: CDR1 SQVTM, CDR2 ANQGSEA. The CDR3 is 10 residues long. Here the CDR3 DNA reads TGCAGCGTTTGGGACAGCGCGGCTTTCTTT. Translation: CSVWDSAAFF.

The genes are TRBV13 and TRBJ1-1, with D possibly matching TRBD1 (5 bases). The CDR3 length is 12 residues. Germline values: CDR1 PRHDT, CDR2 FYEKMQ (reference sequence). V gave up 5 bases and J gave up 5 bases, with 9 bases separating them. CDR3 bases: TGTGCCAGCAGCGCCCGACAGACTGAAGCTTTCTTT. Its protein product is CASSARQTEAFF.

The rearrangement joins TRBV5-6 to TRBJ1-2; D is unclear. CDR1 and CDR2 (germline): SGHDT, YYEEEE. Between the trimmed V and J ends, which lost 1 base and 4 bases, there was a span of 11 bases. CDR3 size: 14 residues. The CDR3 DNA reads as TGTGCCAGCAGCTTGTCAGGAATGCCCTATGGCTACACCTTC. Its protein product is CASSLSGMPYGYTF.

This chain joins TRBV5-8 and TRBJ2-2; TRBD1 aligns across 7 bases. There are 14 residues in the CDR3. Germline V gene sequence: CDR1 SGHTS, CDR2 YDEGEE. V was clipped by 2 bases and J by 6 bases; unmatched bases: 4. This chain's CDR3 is CASSFRGQAGELFF. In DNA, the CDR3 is TGTGCCAGCAGCTTTAGGGGGCAAGCCGGGGAGCTGTTTTTT.

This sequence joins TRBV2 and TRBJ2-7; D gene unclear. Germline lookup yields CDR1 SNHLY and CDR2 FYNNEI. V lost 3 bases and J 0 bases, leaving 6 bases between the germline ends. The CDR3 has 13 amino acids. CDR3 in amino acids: CASSDDASYEQYF. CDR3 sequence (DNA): TGTGCCAGCAGTGATGACGCCTCCTACGAGCAGTACTTC. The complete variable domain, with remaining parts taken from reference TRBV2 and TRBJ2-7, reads EPEVTQTPSHQVTQMGQEVILRCVPISNHLYFYWYRQILGQKVEFLVSFYNNEISEKSEIFDDQFSVERPDGSNFTLKIRSTKLEDSAMYFCASSDDASYEQYFGPGTRLTVT.

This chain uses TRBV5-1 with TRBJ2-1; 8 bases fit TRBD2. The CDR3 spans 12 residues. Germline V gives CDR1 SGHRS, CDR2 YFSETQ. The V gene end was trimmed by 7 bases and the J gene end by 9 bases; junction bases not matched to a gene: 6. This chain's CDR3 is CASGSGGGEQFF. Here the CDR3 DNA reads TGCGCCAGCGGGAGCGGGGGTGGTGAGCAGTTCTTC.

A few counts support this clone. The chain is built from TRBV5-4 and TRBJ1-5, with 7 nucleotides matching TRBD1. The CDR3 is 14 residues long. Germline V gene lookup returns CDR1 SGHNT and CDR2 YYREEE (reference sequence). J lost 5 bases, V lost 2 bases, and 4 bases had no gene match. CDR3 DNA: TGTGCCAGCAGCTTAGGAGGGGGCGATCAGCCCCAGCATTTT. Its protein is CASSLGGGDQPQHF.

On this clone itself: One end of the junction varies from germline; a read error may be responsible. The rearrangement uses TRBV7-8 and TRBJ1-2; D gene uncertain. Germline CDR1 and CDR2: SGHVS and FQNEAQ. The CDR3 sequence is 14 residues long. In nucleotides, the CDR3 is TGTGCCAGCACCTTAACAGTCCCTAACTATGGCTACACCTTC. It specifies CASTLTVPNYGYTF.

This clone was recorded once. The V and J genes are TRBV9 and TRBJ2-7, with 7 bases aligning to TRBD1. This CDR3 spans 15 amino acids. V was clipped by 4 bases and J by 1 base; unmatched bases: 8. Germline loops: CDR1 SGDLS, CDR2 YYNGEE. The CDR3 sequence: CASSPSGTVSYEQYF. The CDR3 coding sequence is TGTGCCAGCAGCCCCTCCGGGACAGTATCCTACGAGCAGTACTTC.

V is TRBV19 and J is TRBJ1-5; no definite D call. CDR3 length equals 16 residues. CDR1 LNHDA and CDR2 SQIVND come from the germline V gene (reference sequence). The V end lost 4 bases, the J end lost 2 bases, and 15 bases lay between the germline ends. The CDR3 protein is CASSRQGQRGNQPQHF. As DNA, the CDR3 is TGTGCCAGTAGTAGACAAGGGCAAAGGGGCAATCAGCCCCAGCATTTT.

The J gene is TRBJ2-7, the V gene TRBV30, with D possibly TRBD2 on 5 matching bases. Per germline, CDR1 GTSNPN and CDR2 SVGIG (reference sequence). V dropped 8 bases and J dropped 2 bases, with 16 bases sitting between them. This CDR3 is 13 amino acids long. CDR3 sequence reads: CASSTAVAYEQYF. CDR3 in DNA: TGTGCCAGTAGTACAGCGGTGGCCTACGAGCAGTACTTC.

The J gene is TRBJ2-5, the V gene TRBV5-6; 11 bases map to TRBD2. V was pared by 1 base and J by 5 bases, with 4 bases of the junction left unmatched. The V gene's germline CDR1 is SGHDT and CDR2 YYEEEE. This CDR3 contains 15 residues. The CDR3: CASSLRGLAVETQYF. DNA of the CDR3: TGTGCCAGCAGCTTGAGGGGACTAGCGGTGGAGACCCAGTACTTC.

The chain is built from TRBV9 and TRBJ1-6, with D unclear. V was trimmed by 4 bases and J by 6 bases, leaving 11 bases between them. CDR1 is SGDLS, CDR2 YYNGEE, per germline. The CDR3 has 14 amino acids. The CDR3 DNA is TGTGCCAGCAGCCCCAACACCGCTAATTCACCCCTCCACTTT. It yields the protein CASSPNTANSPLHF.

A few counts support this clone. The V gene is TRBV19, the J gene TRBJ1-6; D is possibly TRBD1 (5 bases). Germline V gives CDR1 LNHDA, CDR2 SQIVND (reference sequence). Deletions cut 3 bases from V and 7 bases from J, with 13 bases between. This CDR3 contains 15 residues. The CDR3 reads CASSIQGFSNSPLHF. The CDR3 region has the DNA TGTGCCAGTAGTATCCAGGGCTTCAGCAATTCACCCCTCCACTTT.

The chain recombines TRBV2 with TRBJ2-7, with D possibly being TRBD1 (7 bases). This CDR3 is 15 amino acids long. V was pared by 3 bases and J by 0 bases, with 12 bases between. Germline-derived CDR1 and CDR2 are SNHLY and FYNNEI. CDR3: CASSEAGQRSYEQYF. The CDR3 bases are TGTGCCAGCAGTGAGGCGGGACAGCGCTCCTACGAGCAGTACTTC. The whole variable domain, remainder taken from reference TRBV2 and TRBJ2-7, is EPEVTQTPSHQVTQMGQEVILRCVPISNHLYFYWYRQILGQKVEFLVSFYNNEISEKSEIFDDQFSVERPDGSNFTLKIRSTKLEDSAMYFCASSEAGQRSYEQYFGPGTRLTVT.

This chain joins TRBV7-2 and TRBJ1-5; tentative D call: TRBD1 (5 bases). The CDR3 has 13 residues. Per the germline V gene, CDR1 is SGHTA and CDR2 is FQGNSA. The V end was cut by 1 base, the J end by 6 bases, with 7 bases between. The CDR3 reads CASSLGGIQPQHF. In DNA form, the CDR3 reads TGTGCCAGCAGCTTAGGGGGGATTCAGCCCCAGCATTTT.

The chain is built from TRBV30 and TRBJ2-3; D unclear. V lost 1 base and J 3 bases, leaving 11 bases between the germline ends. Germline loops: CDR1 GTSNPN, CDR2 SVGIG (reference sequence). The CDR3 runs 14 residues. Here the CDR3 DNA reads TGTGCCTGGAGTGATATGGGAATGACAGATACGCAGTATTTT. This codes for CAWSDMGMTDTQYF.

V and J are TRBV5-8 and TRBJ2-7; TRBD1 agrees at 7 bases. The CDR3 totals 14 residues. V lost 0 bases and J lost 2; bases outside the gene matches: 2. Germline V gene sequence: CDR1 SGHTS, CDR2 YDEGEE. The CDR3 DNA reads TGTGCCAGCAGCTTGGAAGGGACAGCCTACGAGCAGTACTTC. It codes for CASSLEGTAYEQYF.

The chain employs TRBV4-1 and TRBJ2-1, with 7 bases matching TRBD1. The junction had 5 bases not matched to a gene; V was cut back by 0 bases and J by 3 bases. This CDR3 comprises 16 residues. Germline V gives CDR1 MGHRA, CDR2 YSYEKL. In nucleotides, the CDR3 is TGCGCCAGCAGCCAAGATATCCGGGACAGCTACAATGAGCAGTTCTTC. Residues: CASSQDIRDSYNEQFF.

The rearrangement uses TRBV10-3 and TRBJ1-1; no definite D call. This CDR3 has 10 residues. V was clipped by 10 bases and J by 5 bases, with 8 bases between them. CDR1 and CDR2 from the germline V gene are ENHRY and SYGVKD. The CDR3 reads CATRGTEAFF. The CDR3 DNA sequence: TGTGCCACCCGAGGGACTGAAGCTTTCTTT.

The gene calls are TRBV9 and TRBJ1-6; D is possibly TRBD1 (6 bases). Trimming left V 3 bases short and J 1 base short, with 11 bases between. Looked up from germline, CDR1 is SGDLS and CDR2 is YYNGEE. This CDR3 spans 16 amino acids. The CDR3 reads CASSGSQGSYNSPLHF. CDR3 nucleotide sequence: TGTGCCAGCAGCGGTAGTCAGGGGTCCTATAATTCACCCCTCCACTTT.

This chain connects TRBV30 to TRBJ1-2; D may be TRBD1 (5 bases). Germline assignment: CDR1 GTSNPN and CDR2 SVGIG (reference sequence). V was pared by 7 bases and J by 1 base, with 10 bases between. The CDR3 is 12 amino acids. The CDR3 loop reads CASGRSNYGYTF. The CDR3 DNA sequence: TGTGCCTCGGGACGGAGTAACTATGGCTACACCTTC.

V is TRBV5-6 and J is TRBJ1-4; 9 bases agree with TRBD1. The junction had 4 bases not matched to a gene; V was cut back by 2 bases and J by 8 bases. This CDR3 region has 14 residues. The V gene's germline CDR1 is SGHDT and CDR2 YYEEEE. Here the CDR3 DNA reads TGTGCCAGCAGCTTAACAGGGGGCCCCGAAAAACTGTTTTTT. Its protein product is CASSLTGGPEKLFF. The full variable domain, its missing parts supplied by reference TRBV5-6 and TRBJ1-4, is DAGVTQSPTHLIKTRGQQVTLRCSPKSGHDTVSWYQQALGQGPQFIFQYYEEEERQRGNFPDRFSGHQFPNYSSELNVNALLLGDSALYLCASSLTGGPEKLFFGSGTQLSVL.

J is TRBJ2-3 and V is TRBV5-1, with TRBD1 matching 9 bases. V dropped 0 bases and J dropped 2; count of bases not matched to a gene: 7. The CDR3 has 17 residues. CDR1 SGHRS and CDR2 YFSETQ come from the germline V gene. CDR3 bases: TGCGCCAGCAGCTTGGTCTTAACAGGGGGCTCCACAGATACGCAGTATTTT. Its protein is CASSLVLTGGSTDTQYF.